This T cell receptor beta chain stems from a study of blood T cell repertoires in COVID-19. Across the whole study: The United States, Italy and Spain supplied acute and convalescent COVID-19 samples. T cells, B-cell-depleted T cells, or PBMCs provided the cDNA or gDNA that served as material.

This clone was observed a few times. The CDR3 runs to 15 residues. Germline CDR1 MDHEN, CDR2 SYDVKM. The J segment lost 2 bases and the V segment lost 2 bases, leaving 4 bases of the junction unmatched. Original analysis: Reference gene primers were amplified, and this amplification served to estimate nucleated cell counts. TCRdb's table, derived via immunoSEQ multiplex PCR, lists solely in-frame clones and lacks some. V and J calls and clone size follow that table, whereas D and trimming were derived from the DNA. This table holds roughly 14,000 clones, roughly 73% found once. This clonotype originated in a boy younger than 10 with active or convalescent COVID-19. The sample consisted of peripheral blood. This chain uses TRBV28 with TRBJ2-7; the match to TRBD2 covers 9 bases. The CDR3 nucleotides read TGTGCCAGCAGTTTAGGTCCTAGCGGGGCCTACGAGCAGTACTTC. This codes for CASSLGPSGAYEQYF.